The 2 T cell receptor beta chains below all came from one sample that was sequenced in a study of blood T cell repertoires in COVID-19. Sequenced by immunoSEQ multiplex PCR; TCRdb stores in-frame clones only, minus some. The sample has more than 60,000 clones, around 80% seen once. The sequencing input was peripheral blood. These receptors originate from a man aged 55 to 70 with active or convalescent COVID-19.

This clone was found a few times. The genes are TRBV10-3 and TRBJ1-1, with 7 bases that match TRBD1. Germline CDR1 ENHRY, CDR2 SYGVKD. The CDR3 length is 14 residues. The V and J ends lost 6 bases and 1 base, in that order; junction bases with no gene match: 5. The CDR3 nucleotides read TGTGCCATCAGGCGGGACAGACAGAACACTGAAGCTTTCTTT. This sequence encodes CAIRRDRQNTEAFF.

V and J are TRBV15 and TRBJ2-2, with a tentative D call TRBD2 (5 bases). The CDR3 covers 16 residues. Trimming left V 1 base short and J 6 bases short, with 15 bases between. Germline lookup yields CDR1 LNHNV and CDR2 YYDKDF (reference sequence). CDR3 sequence (DNA): TGTGCCACCAGCAGAGGGTCGAGGGATCAGCCCGGGGAGCTGTTTTTT. This codes for CATSRGSRDQPGELFF.